A selection of T cell receptor beta chains follows, all from one sample in a study of cytomegalovirus exposure and HLA in healthy donors. TCRdb keeps only in-frame clones here, not all; method: immunoSEQ multiplex PCR. Altogether around 120,000 clones are present, under 90% being singletons, with the ten largest covering about 4%. Sequencing was done on a sample of PBMCs. Receptor source: a woman between 35 and 50 years old in good health and CMV-seronegative. Both conserved end residues are part of each CDR3. D genes are given only for firm matches. Some rows mark clone size as missing; the rest say once, few, many or name a class of expanded clone.

>TRBJ1-1|TRBV5-5|NA|TRBD1
TGTGCCAGCAGCCCCCCAGACAGGGAGAGCACTGAAGCTTTCTTT
CASSPPDRESTEAFF
>TRBJ2-6|TRBV2|NA|NA
TGTGCCAGCAGTACTGGGAGCTCTGGGGCCAACGTCCTGACTTTC
CASSTGSSGANVLTF
>TRBJ1-2|TRBV4-1|NA|NA
TGCGCCAGCAGCCAAGATACAGGGTATGGCTACACCTTC
CASSQDTGYGYTF
>TRBJ2-2|TRBV19|NA|TRBD2
TGTGCCAGTAGCAAAACCGGGACTAGCGGGAGGGAGCTGTTTTTT
CASSKTGTSGRELFF
>TRBJ1-5|TRBV5-1|NA|NA
TGCGCCAGCAGTCCAACAGGGACCTACAATCAGCCCCAGCATTTT
CASSPTGTYNQPQHF
>TRBJ1-4|TRBV5-1|few|NA
TGCGCCAGCAGCTTAGGTTCAGCAGGGAACGAAAAACTGTTTTTT
CASSLGSAGNEKLFF
>TRBJ2-5|TRBV19|once|TRBD2
TGTGCCAGTAGTATAGCGACTAGCGGGGGCGAAGAGACCCAGTACTTC
CASSIATSGGEETQYF
>TRBJ2-3|TRBV11-1|once|TRBD2
TGTGCCAGCAGCTTCCCGGGACTAGCGGGAGATTTGGATACGCAGTATTTT
CASSFPGLAGDLDTQYF
>TRBJ1-3|TRBV5-1|NA|NA
TGCGCCAGCAGCCTTCCCTCTGGAAACACCATATATTTT
CASSLPSGNTIYF
>TRBJ2-7|TRBV5-1|NA|NA
TGCGCCAGCAGCCTGAGGATCGGGACAAACGAGCAGTACTTC
CASSLRIGTNEQYF
>TRBJ1-1|TRBV14|NA|NA
TGTGCCAGCAGCCAAGATCTATTGACTGAAGCTTTCTTT
CASSQDLLTEAFF
>TRBJ2-7|TRBV15|once|NA
TGTGCCACCAGCAGAGTCCGGGGATACGAGCAGTACTTC
CATSRVRGYEQYF
>TRBJ2-1|TRBV29-1|once|TRBD2
TGCAGCGTGGCGACTAGCGGGATATACAATGAGCAGTTCTTC
CSVATSGIYNEQFF
>TRBJ1-5|TRBV7-9|NA|NA
TGTGCCGTCGGAGAGGCGGGAGTCGGTCAGCCCCAGCATTTT
CAVGEAGVGQPQHF
>TRBJ2-5|TRBV7-9|once|TRBD1
TGTGCCAGCAGCCTAGACAGGGGCCAAGAGACCCAGTACTTC
CASSLDRGQETQYF
>TRBJ1-6|TRBV27|once|NA
TGTGCCAGCAGTTCGGACAGCTATAATTCGCCCCTCCACTTT
CASSSDSYNSPLHF
>TRBJ2-7|TRBV5-1|NA|NA
TGCGCCAGCAGCACAGGTAGTCTATCCTACGAGCAGTACTTC
CASSTGSLSYEQYF
>TRBJ1-1|TRBV5-1|once|NA
TGCGCCAGCAGCTTCCGGGGAGAGGCGAACACTGAAGCTTTCTTT
CASSFRGEANTEAFF
>TRBJ1-1|TRBV19|NA|TRBD1
TGTGCCAGTAGTACCGGGACAGGGGAGAACACTGAAGCTTTCTTT
CASSTGTGENTEAFF
>TRBJ2-7|TRBV5-1|NA|NA
TGCGCCAGCAGCTTGCAGGGGGGCTACGAGCAGTACTTC
CASSLQGGYEQYF
>TRBJ1-1|TRBV7-2|NA|NA
TGTGCCAGCAGCCCACGGGGGAGAAACACTGAAGCTTTCTTT
CASSPRGRNTEAFF
>TRBJ2-7|TRBV7-9|NA|NA
TGTTCCAGCAGCTCGGCGCGGACGGGGGCCTACGAGCAGTACTTC
CSSSSARTGAYEQYF
>TRBJ2-7|TRBV6-5|few|NA
TGTGCCAGCAGCCGTGGCCAGGGTCTTAGCTACGAGCAGTACTTC
CASSRGQGLSYEQYF
>TRBJ2-7|TRBV7-9|NA|NA
TGTGCCAGCAGTCCGCCGCAGGGGGCCGCGGGGGGGCACGAGCAGTACTTC
CASSPPQGAAGGHEQYF
>TRBJ2-7|TRBV9|NA|NA
TGTGCCAGCAGCCCAGGCGGGGACTACGAGCAGTACTTC
CASSPGGDYEQYF
>TRBJ1-1|TRBV6-5|NA|TRBD1
TGTGCCACAGGGGGATCTGAAGCTTTCTTT
CATGGSEAFF
>TRBJ2-7|TRBV5-6|once|TRBD2
TGTGCCAGCAGCTTGAGGCTAGCGGGAGTCCTCTCCTACGAGCAGTACTTC
CASSLRLAGVLSYEQYF
>TRBJ2-1|TRBV19|few|TRBD2
TGTGCCAGTAGTATAAGAGTAGCGGGAGTCAATGAGCAGTTCTTC
CASSIRVAGVNEQFF
>TRBJ1-5|TRBV7-2|NA|NA
TGTGCCAGCAGCGAACAGGTGAATAGCAATCAGCCCCAGCATTTT
CASSEQVNSNQPQHF
>TRBJ1-6|TRBV9|NA|NA
TGTGCCAGCAGTAGGTTAGCGGTAAGCTCCTATAATTCACCCCTCCACTTT
CASSRLAVSSYNSPLHF
>TRBJ2-7|TRBV5-1|few|NA
TGCGCCAGCAGCCCCGGTACGGTCTACGAGCAGTACTTC
CASSPGTVYEQYF
>TRBJ2-1|TRBV28|NA|TRBD2
TGTGCCAGCAATCTTCTAGCGGGAGCTATCAATGAGCAGTTCTTC
CASNLLAGAINEQFF
>TRBJ2-2|TRBV5-1|NA|NA
TGCGCCAGCAGCTTGGGATCCCCAGGGCGAGGAGTCGGGGAGCTGTTTTTT
CASSLGSPGRGVGELFF
>TRBJ1-1|TRBV5-1|NA|TRBD1
TGCGCCAGCAGCTTGGTTACAGGGGGGTATGGCACTGAAGCTTTCTTT
CASSLVTGGYGTEAFF
>TRBJ1-2|TRBV5-6|NA|NA
TGTGCCAGCAGCCACCGGGACATTCATGGCTACACCTTC
CASSHRDIHGYTF
>TRBJ2-7|TRBV7-2|NA|NA
TGTGCCAGCAGTCTTCTCCTTACAGGCTACGAGCAGTACTTC
CASSLLLTGYEQYF
>TRBJ1-2|TRBV29-1|NA|NA
TGCAGCGTGGCCCCCAGGGTAAACTATGGCTACACCTTC
CSVAPRVNYGYTF
>TRBJ2-1|TRBV27|NA|TRBD2
TGTGCCAGCAGTTTACTAGCGGGAGTAAAGCTCAGCTCCTACAATGAGCAGTTCTTC
CASSLLAGVKLSSYNEQFF
>TRBJ2-6|TRBV27|NA|TRBD1
TGTGCCAGCAGTTTAACCGTACTCCGGGACAGGGGAACTGGGGCCAACGTCCTGACTTTC
CASSLTVLRDRGTGANVLTF
>TRBJ2-1|TRBV27|few|NA
TGTGCCAGCAGTCCCCGGCCCCAGGGCGAGCAGTTCTTC
CASSPRPQGEQFF
>TRBJ1-1|TRBV12-5|NA|TRBD1
TGTGCTAGTGGTTCCCGACAGGGGATGAACACTGAAGCTTTCTTT
CASGSRQGMNTEAFF